The entry that follows covers one T cell receptor beta chain sequence. This entry is derived from a study of shared T cell receptors in the human thymus. Using immunoSEQ multiplex PCR, the repertoire was profiled, and TCRdb retains in-frame clones only, with some absent. The sample records some 400,000 clones, roughly 94% being singletons. The CDR3 has 14 residues. The germline V gene encodes CDR1 MRHNA and CDR2 SNTAGT. The V and J ends lost 9 bases and 2 bases, in that order; junction bases with no gene match: 9. Sequencing input: thymocytes. The receptor was isolated from a human donor. The chain joins TRBV6-4 to TRBJ1-2, with 7 bases lining up with TRBD1. CDR3 coding DNA: TGTGCCAGTAAATGGACAGGAGGGAACTATGGCTACACCTTC. It translates to CASKWTGGNYGYTF.